The TCR beta chain under discussion was sequenced for a study of graft-versus-host responses after intestinal transplantation. Findings and limits, study-wide: The study associated peak circulating GvH clone levels with early post-transplant HvG declines.

Notes on this clone: Its antigen is not identified.

Libraries were prepared by immunoSEQ multiplex PCR; TCRdb keeps only in-frame clonotypes and omits some of them. The sample yields more than 45,000 clones, around nine tenths seen once. The clonotype was recovered from a human patient who received an intestinal transplant, so some T cells may come from the graft donor. The sequencing used PBMCs, collected approximately 120 days after intestinal transplantation.

The CDR3 DNA is TGTGCCAGCAGACGAAGAAGTGAAAAACTGTTTTTT. It yields the protein CASRRRSEKLFF. The gene calls are TRBV28 and TRBJ1-4; D unclear. This CDR3 has 12 amino acids. V shed 6 bases and J shed 7 bases, with 9 bases lying between them. In germline, CDR1 is MDHEN, CDR2 SYDVKM. Looking up the rest from reference TRBV28 and TRBJ1-4 gives the full variable domain: DVKVTQSSRYLVKRTGEKVFLECVQDMDHENMFWYRQDPGLGLRLIYFSYDVKMKEKGDIPEGYSVSREKKERFSLILESASTNQTSMYLCASRRRSEKLFFGSGTQLSVL.